This T cell receptor (beta chain) was recorded in a study of cytomegalovirus exposure and HLA in healthy donors. Trimming removed 2 bases from V and 3 bases from J, with 7 bases in between. Germline V CDR1 and CDR2: MNHNS, SASEGT. The CDR3 has 14 residues. As for this clone: The antigen remains unidentified.

PCR was performed using 60 Vbeta and 13 Jbeta primers. Method: immunoSEQ multiplex PCR; TCRdb's copy keeps in-frame clones and lacks some. Among around 190,000 clones listed, more than 75% were seen once. Findings of the study overall: Among the CMV-associated chains, a few were confirmed in vitro as specific for CMV antigens. A later analysis showed that HLA-associated TCR beta chains had undergone more clonal expansion than equally common others.

The sequenced sample consisted of PBMCs. This sequence originates from a woman under 30 in good health and CMV-seronegative. The rearrangement joins TRBV6-1 to TRBJ2-2, with D maybe TRBD1 (5 bases). This chain's CDR3 is CASSEQGDTGELFF. DNA for the CDR3: TGTGCCAGCAGTGAACAGGGTGACACCGGGGAGCTGTTTTTT.